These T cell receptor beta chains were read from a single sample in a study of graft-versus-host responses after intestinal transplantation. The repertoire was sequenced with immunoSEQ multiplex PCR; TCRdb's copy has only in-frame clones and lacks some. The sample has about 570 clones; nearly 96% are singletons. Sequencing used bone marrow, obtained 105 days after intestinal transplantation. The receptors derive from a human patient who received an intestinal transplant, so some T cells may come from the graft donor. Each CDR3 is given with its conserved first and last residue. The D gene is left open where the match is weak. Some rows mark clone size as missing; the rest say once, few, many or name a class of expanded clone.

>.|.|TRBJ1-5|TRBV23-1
TGCGCCAGCAGTTCCGGGGGCTATAGCAATCAGCCCCAGCATTTT
CASSSGGYSNQPQHF
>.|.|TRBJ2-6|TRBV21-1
TGTGCCAGCAGCAAATCCCGGACCGGGGCCAACGTCCTGACTTTC
CASSKSRTGANVLTF
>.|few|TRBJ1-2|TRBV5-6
TGTGCCAGCAGCAGGGGGGAGGGTGGCTACACCTTC
CASSRGEGGYTF
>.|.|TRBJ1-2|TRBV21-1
TGTGCCAGCAGCAAGGGACAGGGGGCGACCTATGGCTACACCTTC
CASSKGQGATYGYTF
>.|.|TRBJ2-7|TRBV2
TGTGCCAGCAGGGGAGGGGGTTCCAACGAGCAGTACTTC
CASRGGGSNEQYF
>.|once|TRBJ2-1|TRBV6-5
TGTGCCACAACACGGAGCACTTACTCCTACAATGAGCAGTTCTTC
CATTRSTYSYNEQFF
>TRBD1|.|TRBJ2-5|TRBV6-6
TGTGCCAGCAGTTACGGACAGGGGGGGCAGACCCAGTACTTC
CASSYGQGGQTQYF
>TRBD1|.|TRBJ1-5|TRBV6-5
TGTGCCAGCAGTACTGGGACAGTCAATCAGCCCCAGCATTTT
CASSTGTVNQPQHF
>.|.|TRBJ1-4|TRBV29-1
TGCAGCGTTGAGCCGGTCGGGGGAGAAAAACTGTTTTTT
CSVEPVGGEKLFF
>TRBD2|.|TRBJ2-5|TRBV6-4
TGTGCCAGCAGTGCTGGGAGACTCCGGGGGGAAGAGACCCAGTACTTC
CASSAGRLRGEETQYF
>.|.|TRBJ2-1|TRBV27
TGTGCCAGCAGTTCCTTAACGGCGGGTGGGCCCAGTGAGCAGTTCTTC
CASSSLTAGGPSEQFF
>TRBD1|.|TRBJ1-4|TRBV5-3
TGTGCCAGAAGCTTGGCGGGACAGGGTGAAAAACTGTTTTTT
CARSLAGQGEKLFF
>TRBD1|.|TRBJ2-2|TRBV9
TGTGCCAGCAGTGAGGACAGGGAGGAGGACGGGGAGCTGTTTTTT
CASSEDREEDGELFF